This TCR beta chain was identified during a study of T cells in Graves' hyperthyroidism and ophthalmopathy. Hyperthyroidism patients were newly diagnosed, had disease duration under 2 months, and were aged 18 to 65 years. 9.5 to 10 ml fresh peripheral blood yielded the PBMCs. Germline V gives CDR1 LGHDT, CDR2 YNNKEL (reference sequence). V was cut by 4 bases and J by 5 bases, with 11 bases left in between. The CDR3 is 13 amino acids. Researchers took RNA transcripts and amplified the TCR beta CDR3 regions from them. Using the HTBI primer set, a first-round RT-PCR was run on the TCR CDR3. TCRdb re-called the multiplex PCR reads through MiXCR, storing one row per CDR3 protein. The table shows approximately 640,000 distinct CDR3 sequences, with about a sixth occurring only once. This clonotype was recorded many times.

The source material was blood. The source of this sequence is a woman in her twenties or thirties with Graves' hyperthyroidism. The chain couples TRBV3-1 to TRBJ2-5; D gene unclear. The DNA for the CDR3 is TGTGCCAGCAGCCTCAGACATGGCGAGACCCAGTACTTC. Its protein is CASSLRHGETQYF.